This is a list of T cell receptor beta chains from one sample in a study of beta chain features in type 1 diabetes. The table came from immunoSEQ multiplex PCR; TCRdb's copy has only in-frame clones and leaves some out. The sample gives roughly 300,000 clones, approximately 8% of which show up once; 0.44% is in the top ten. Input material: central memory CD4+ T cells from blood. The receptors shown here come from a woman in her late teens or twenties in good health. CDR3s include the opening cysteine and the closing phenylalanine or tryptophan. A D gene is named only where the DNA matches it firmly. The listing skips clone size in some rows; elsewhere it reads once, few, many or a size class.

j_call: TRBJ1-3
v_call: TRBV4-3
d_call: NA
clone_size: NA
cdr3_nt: TGCGCCAGCAGCCAAGATTCTTCGGGACCCTTGGTCATATATTTT
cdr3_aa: CASSQDSSGPLVIYF

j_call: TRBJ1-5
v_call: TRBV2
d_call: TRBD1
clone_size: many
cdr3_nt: TGTGCCAGCAGTGTCGGGACAGGGCTTCCGGATCAGCCCCAGCATTTT
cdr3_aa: CASSVGTGLPDQPQHF

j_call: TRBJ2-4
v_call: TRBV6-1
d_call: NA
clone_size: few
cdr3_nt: TGTGCCAGCAGTTATGGGCGGAACAAAAACATTCAGTACTTC
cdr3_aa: CASSYGRNKNIQYF

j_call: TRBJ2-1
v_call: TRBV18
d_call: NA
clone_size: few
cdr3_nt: TGTGCCAGCTCACCCCCCCACCGATTATCCAATGAGCAGTTCTTC
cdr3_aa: CASSPPHRLSNEQFF

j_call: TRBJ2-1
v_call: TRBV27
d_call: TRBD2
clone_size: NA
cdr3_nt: TGTGCCAGCAGTTTGATGCGAGCGGGAGCACGTGAGCAGTTCTTC
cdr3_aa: CASSLMRAGAREQFF

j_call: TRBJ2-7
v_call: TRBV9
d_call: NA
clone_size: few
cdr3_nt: TGTGCCAGCAGCGCTCATGGGGAAAGTTGGTACGAGCAGTACTTC
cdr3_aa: CASSAHGESWYEQYF

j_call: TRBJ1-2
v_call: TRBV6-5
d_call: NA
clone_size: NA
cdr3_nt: TGTGCCAGCAGTGAAGGGGACCGTTATGGCTACACCTTC
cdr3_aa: CASSEGDRYGYTF

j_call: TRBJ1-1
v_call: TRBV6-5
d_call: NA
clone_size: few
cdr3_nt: TGTGCCAGCAGTTACTCGAGGGGCACTGAAGCTTTCTTT
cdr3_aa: CASSYSRGTEAFF

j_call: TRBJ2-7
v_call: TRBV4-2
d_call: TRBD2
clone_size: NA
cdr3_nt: TGTGCCAGCAGCCAAGTGCCGGGACTAGCGGGAGAGTTGGAGCAGTACTTC
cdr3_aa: CASSQVPGLAGELEQYF

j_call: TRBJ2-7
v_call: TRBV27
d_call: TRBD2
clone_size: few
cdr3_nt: TGTGCCAGCAGTTTACTAGCGGGAGAAGGCTACGAGCAGTACTTC
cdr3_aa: CASSLLAGEGYEQYF

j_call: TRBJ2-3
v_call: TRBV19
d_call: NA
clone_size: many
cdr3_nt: TGTGCCAGTAGTCTGCTGCCGGGGGGCACAGATACGCAGTATTTT
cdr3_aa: CASSLLPGGTDTQYF

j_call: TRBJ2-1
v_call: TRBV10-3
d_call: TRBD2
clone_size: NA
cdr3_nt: TGTGCCATCAGTGAACCCGGGACTAGCGGAAACAATGAGCAGTTCTTC
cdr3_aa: CAISEPGTSGNNEQFF

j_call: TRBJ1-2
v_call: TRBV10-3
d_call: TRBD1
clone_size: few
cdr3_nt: TGTGCCATCAGTGAGACTTCAGGGGGCTATGGCTACACCTTC
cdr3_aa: CAISETSGGYGYTF

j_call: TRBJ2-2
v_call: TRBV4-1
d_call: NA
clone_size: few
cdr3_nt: TGCGCCAGCAGCGTCACACAGGGCGCGGGCACCGGGGAGCTGTTTTTT
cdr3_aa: CASSVTQGAGTGELFF

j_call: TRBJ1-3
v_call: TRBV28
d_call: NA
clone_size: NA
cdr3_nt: TGTGCCATCCAGTCCCTGTCTGGAAACACCATATATTTT
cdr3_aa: CAIQSLSGNTIYF

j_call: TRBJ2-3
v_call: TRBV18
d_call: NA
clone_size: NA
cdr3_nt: TGTGCCAGCTCACCACTGCTAGATACGCAGTATTTT
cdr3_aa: CASSPLLDTQYF

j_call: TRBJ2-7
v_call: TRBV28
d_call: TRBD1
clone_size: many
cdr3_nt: TGTGCCAGCAGTCCGCAGACAGGGAAAAGCTACGAGCAGTACTTC
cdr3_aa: CASSPQTGKSYEQYF

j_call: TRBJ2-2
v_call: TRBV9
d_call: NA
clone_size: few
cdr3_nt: TGTGCCAGCAGCCGTGTTCCGGGGGCCGGGGAGCTGTTTTTT
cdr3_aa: CASSRVPGAGELFF

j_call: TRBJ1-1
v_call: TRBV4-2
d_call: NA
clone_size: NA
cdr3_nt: TGTGCCAGCAGCCAAGCCCTCTTTTCCTTGAACACTGAAGCTTTCTTT
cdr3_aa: CASSQALFSLNTEAFF

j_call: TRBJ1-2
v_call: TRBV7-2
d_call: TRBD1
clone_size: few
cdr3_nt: TGTGCCAGCAGTAACACAGGGGCTAGTGGCTACACCTTC
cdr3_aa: CASSNTGASGYTF

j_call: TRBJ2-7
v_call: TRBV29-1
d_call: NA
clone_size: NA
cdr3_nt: TGCAGCGTTGAAGATCCGGGAAGTGGTAGCAGGGGTTTTCGGCAGTACTTC
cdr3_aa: CSVEDPGSGSRGFRQYF

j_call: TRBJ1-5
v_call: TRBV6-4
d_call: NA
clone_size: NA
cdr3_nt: TGTGCCAGCAGTGAAGCTGGGCCCCGGCCCCAGCATTTT
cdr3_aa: CASSEAGPRPQHF

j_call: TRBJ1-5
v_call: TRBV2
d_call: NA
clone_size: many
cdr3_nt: TGTGCCAGCTGCCGGGACAGCAATCAGCCCCAGCATTTT
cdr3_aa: CASCRDSNQPQHF

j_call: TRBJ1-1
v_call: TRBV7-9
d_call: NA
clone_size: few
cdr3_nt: TGTGCCAGCAGCTACCATAGGCAAAACACTGAAGCTTTCTTT
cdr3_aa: CASSYHRQNTEAFF

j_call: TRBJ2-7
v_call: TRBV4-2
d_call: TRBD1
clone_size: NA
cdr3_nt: TGTGCCAGCAGCCAAAGACAGGGGGGCTACTACGAGCAGTACTTC
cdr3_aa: CASSQRQGGYYEQYF

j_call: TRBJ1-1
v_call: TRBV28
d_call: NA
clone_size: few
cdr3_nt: TGTGCCAGCAGTTTAACTATTTGGGGGCCGCGGTACACTGAAGCTTTCTTT
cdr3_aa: CASSLTIWGPRYTEAFF

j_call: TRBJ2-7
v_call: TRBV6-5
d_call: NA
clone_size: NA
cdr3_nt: TGTGCCAGCAGCCCAAGACAGGCCAGCTCCTACGAGCAGTACTTC
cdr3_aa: CASSPRQASSYEQYF

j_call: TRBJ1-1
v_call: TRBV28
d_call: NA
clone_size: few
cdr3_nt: TGTGCCAGCAGTTCCCCCGGGGGGGCGAACACTGAAGCTTTCTTT
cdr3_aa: CASSSPGGANTEAFF

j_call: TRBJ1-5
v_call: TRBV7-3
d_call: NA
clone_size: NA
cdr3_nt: TGTGCCAGCAGCCTGGGCGCAGGCCAGCCCCAGCATTTT
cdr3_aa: CASSLGAGQPQHF